Here is one TCR beta chain with its context. The sample is drawn from a study of blood T cell repertoires in COVID-19. Whole-study context: Whether acute or convalescent, the COVID-19 samples came from the United States, Italy and Spain.

Assay used: immunoSEQ multiplex PCR; TCRdb lists only in-frame clones, some missing. There are tens of thousands of clones in the sample; over 80% occur only once, and about three fifths lies in the top ten. The sequenced sample consisted of peripheral blood. The TCR comes from a woman of 80 years or more with acute or convalescent COVID-19.

The CDR3 protein is CASSARGSGEETQYF. In DNA, the CDR3 is TGTGCCAGCAGCGCCCGGGGTAGCGGGGAGGAGACCCAGTACTTC. The chain has TRBV7-2 and TRBJ2-5; 8 bases fit TRBD2. The CDR3 loop spans 15 amino acids. V shed 5 bases and J 5 bases; nucleotides not matched to a gene: 10. Germline loops: CDR1 SGHTA, CDR2 FQGNSA.